A selection of T cell receptor beta chains follows, all from one sample in a study of blood T cell repertoires in COVID-19. Assay: immunoSEQ multiplex PCR; the TCRdb copy retains only in-frame clones and omits some. Of some 140,000 clones listed, about 83% were seen once; the top ten hold roughly 13%. Material for sequencing was peripheral blood. The receptors stem from a human donor in a cohort sampled during active COVID-19. The CDR3 runs from the conserved cysteine through the conserved F or W. The D gene is left open where the match is weak. Clone size, where shown, is once, few, many, or a class for clones that have expanded.

j_gene	abundance	v_gene	d_gene	len	CDR3nt	CDR3aa
TRBJ2-7	-	TRBV19	TRBD1	17	TGTGCCAGTAGTAGCGGAAACAGGGGGCAGGGTACGTACGAGCAGTACTTC	CASSSGNRGQGTYEQYF
TRBJ2-3	-	TRBV19	TRBD2	15	TGTGCCAGTAGCAGACTAGCGGGGGGTGAAGATACGCAGTATTTT	CASSRLAGGEDTQYF
TRBJ2-3	-	TRBV19	TRBD2	16	TGTGCCAGTAGTACAGCGGGAGCTCTTACCGCAGATACGCAGTATTTT	CASSTAGALTADTQYF
TRBJ2-3	-	TRBV29-1	TRBD2	14	TGCAGCGTTGATCTAGCGGGGTTCACAGATACGCAGTATTTT	CSVDLAGFTDTQYF
TRBJ1-2	-	TRBV29-1	TRBD1	13	TGCAGCGTTGGGGACAGGGGTTGGTATGGCTACACCTTC	CSVGDRGWYGYTF
TRBJ1-2	few	TRBV3-1/TRBV3-2	-	13	TGTGCCAGCAGACCCGGACACGCCTATGGCTACACCTTC	CASRPGHAYGYTF
TRBJ1-6	-	TRBV28	TRBD1	15	TGTGCCAGCAGTTTACCCGGGACAGGGGGCTTGCACCTCCACTTT	CASSLPGTGGLHLHF
TRBJ1-2	-	TRBV3-1/TRBV3-2	-	14	TGTGCCAGCAGCCAAGTTGGCTCCTTCGATGGCTACACCTTC	CASSQVGSFDGYTF
TRBJ2-1	-	TRBV15	-	16	TGTGCCACCAGTATTACCCTTATGAGCTCCTACAATGAGCAGTTCTTC	CATSITLMSSYNEQFF
TRBJ2-7	-	TRBV5-1	-	12	TGCGCCAGCAGCTTGGAAGGGACTCAGCAGTACTTC	CASSLEGTQQYF
TRBJ2-2	-	TRBV6-5	-	15	TGTGCCAGCAGTTTAAACAGGAGGGACACCGGGGAGCTGTTTTTT	CASSLNRRDTGELFF
TRBJ2-1	once	TRBV7-2	TRBD2	14	TGTGCCAGCAGCCCGGGACTAGCCATCAATGAGCAGTTCTTC	CASSPGLAINEQFF
TRBJ1-5	-	TRBV5-8	-	13	TGTGCCAGCAGCTTGGACAGGGCCCAGCCCCAGCATTTT	CASSLDRAQPQHF